The sequence of this T cell receptor (beta chain) was determined in a study of CD8+ T cells in alopecia areata. Study-level points and caveats: Patients showed less clear TCR sequence sharing than mice, possibly partly because of HLA diversity.

V was pared by 11 bases and J by 9 bases, with 17 bases between. This CDR3 region has 12 residues. Germline V gene data show CDR1 as LNHDA and CDR2 as SQIVND (reference sequence). Only a few counts were recorded for this clone. Antigen: not known. The sequencing template was cDNA reverse transcribed from extracted RNA. TCRdb keeps only in-frame clones here, not all; method: immunoSEQ multiplex PCR. This table has approximately 91,000 clones, about 40% appearing once. It was from PBMCs that CD4+ and CD8+ T cells were sorted. The TCR originated in a human donor with alopecia areata. V usage is TRBV19 and J usage is TRBJ1-5; no firm D call. Source material: CD4+ T cells sorted from blood. The CDR3 bases are TGTGCCGCCTCCAGAAGCTCGGGGCCCCAGCATTTT. It yields the protein CAASRSSGPQHF.